This TCR beta chain stems from a study of T cells in Graves' hyperthyroidism and ophthalmopathy. For the study at large: Peripheral blood samples were taken at initial diagnosis, prior to any treatment. Study conclusions and caveats: Most expanded thyroid clonotypes above 0.001 also appeared in blood. Model-based prediction identified ophthalmopathy a median 6.5 months prior to its onset. From stable hyperthyroidism, ophthalmopathy was separated by a 13 V-J model.

Of note for this clonotype: The antigen is not known.

The CDR3 sequence is 15 residues long. The germline V gene has CDR1 MNHEY and CDR2 SVGAGI. Unmatched junction bases numbered 2, after V lost 2 bases and J lost 0 bases. TCR beta CDR3 region amplification was performed from RNA transcripts. First-round RT-PCR with HTBI primers amplified the TCR CDR3 region. MiXCR was run by TCRdb on the multiplex PCR reads, yielding one entry per CDR3 protein. There are approximately 710,000 distinct CDR3 sequences in the sample; 15% to 20% occur only once, and roughly a sixth lies in the top ten. The sample was blood. The receptor's source is a middle-aged man with Graves' hyperthyroidism. This chain links TRBV6-5 with TRBJ2-3, with 7 bases lining up with TRBD2. In nucleotides, the CDR3 is TGTGCCAGCAGTTACGCGGGAGCTAGCACAGATACGCAGTATTTT. Amino acids: CASSYAGASTDTQYF.